The next 25 T cell receptor beta chains were all read from a single sample in a study of blood T cell repertoires in COVID-19. Using immunoSEQ multiplex PCR, the repertoire was profiled, and TCRdb retains in-frame clones only, with some absent. This sample has 200,000 to 250,000 clones; 70% to 85% occur once, and the top ten carry approximately 15%. The sequenced sample was PBMCs or T cells enriched from blood (not recorded which). The source of these receptors is a man aged 40-49 years who had recovered from COVID-19.

CDR3 DNA: TGTGCCAGCAGGCGGGAAGGAAACACCGGGGAGCTGTTTTTT. Its protein is CASRREGNTGELFF. This sequence joins TRBV6-5 and TRBJ2-2; D perhaps matches TRBD2 (6 bases). Trimming shortened V by 6 bases and J by 2 bases, and 10 bases separated the two germline ends. The CDR3 extends over 14 amino acids. Per germline, CDR1 MNHEY and CDR2 SVGAGI.

This clone has ten or more counts. The sample has other DNA sequences that encode this CDR3 too. This CDR3 reads CATSRDRTGTGELFF. The CDR3 coding sequence is TGTGCCACCAGCAGAGATCGCACGGGCACCGGGGAGCTGTTTTTT. This chain connects TRBV15 to TRBJ2-2; D gene ambiguous. From germline, CDR1 is LNHNV and CDR2 YYDKDF (reference sequence). Trimming pared 0 bases from V and 4 bases from J, leaving 9 bases between. This CDR3 is built from 15 residues.

This clone has a handful of counts. V usage is TRBV27 and J usage is TRBJ2-1, with TRBD2 matching over 15 bases. The ends lost 10 bases at V and 2 bases at J; junction bases unmatched: 9. The CDR3 totals 17 residues. Germline V gives CDR1 MNHEY, CDR2 SMNVEV (reference sequence). As DNA, the CDR3 is TGTGCCACCCAGGGACTAGCGGGAGGTCTAACCTACAATGAGCAGTTCTTC. It is translated as CATQGLAGGLTYNEQFF.

The V gene is TRBV19, the J gene TRBJ1-1; 7 bases fit TRBD1. In germline, CDR1 is LNHDA, CDR2 SQIVND (reference sequence). The V gene end was trimmed by 5 bases and the J gene end by 5 bases; junction bases not matched to a gene: 11. This CDR3 region has 15 residues. The CDR3 sequence is CASSGRDRWSTEAFF. CDR3 nucleotides: TGTGCCAGTAGTGGGCGGGACAGATGGTCGACTGAAGCTTTCTTT.

The rearrangement links TRBV28 to TRBJ1-1, with TRBD1 matching over 7 bases. Germline CDR1 MDHEN, CDR2 SYDVKM. The trim removed 2 bases at V and 6 bases at J, leaving 6 bases unmatched. The CDR3 runs 14 residues. This CDR3 reads CASSLPGTVPEAFF. As DNA, the CDR3 is TGTGCCAGCAGTTTACCGGGGACAGTACCTGAAGCTTTCTTT.

The chain employs TRBV12-3 or TRBV12-4 and TRBJ2-3; D is possibly TRBD1 (6 bases). This CDR3 has 12 residues. V lost 4 bases to trimming and J lost 10 bases, with 12 bases between them. CDR3 in amino acids: CASSSGQGAQYF. The CDR3 nucleotides read TGTGCCAGCAGTTCGGGACAAGGGGCGCAGTATTTT.

The J gene is TRBJ1-1, the V gene TRBV12-3 or TRBV12-4; no clear D gene. The ends were cut back, 3 bases at V and 5 bases at J, with 10 bases in the middle. The CDR3 contains 13 residues. The CDR3 DNA follows: TGTGCCAGCAGTTTCGGGGTGCGTACTGAAGCTTTCTTT. This sequence encodes CASSFGVRTEAFF.

The chain joins TRBV6-5 to TRBJ1-2, with D unclear. This CDR3 is 12 amino acids long. Germline CDR1 is MNHEY and CDR2 is SVGAGI. The V and J ends lost 6 bases and 0 bases respectively, with 5 bases between them. The CDR3 region is CASRAANYGYTF. As DNA, the CDR3 is TGTGCCAGCAGGGCAGCTAACTATGGCTACACCTTC.

This chain joins TRBV7-3 and TRBJ2-5; 7 nucleotides align to TRBD1. The CDR3 contains 15 residues. V shed 5 bases and J 2 bases; nucleotides not matched to a gene: 8. In germline, CDR1 is SGHTA, CDR2 FQGTGA. The CDR3: CASSPTGTEQETQYF. The CDR3 nucleotides read TGTGCCAGCAGCCCCACCGGGACAGAACAAGAGACCCAGTACTTC. The whole variable domain, remainder taken from reference TRBV7-3 and TRBJ2-5, is GAGVSQTPSNKVTEKGKYVELRCDPISGHTALYWYRQSLGQGPEFLIYFQGTGAADDSGLPNDRFFAVRPEGSVSTLKIQRTERGDSAVYLCASSPTGTEQETQYFGPGTRLLVL.

The J gene is TRBJ2-1, the V gene TRBV7-3, with 9 bases matching TRBD2. V shed 5 bases, J shed 9 bases, and the junction held 11 bases outside the gene matches. The germline gives CDR1 SGHTA, CDR2 FQGTGA. The CDR3 is made up of 15 amino acids. The CDR3 region is CASSIGLAGPAEQFF. The CDR3, as DNA: TGTGCCAGCAGCATAGGGCTAGCGGGACCGGCTGAGCAGTTCTTC.

This chain connects TRBV30 to TRBJ1-5; D is possibly TRBD1 (6 bases). The V gene's germline CDR1 is GTSNPN and CDR2 SVGIG (reference sequence). Trimming removed 3 bases from V and 4 bases from J, with 13 bases in between. This CDR3 has 14 residues. The CDR3 loop is CAWRARGPNQPQHF. Written as DNA, the CDR3 is TGTGCCTGGAGGGCCAGGGGCCCTAATCAGCCCCAGCATTTT. The full variable domain, with the rest looked up from reference TRBV30 and TRBJ1-5, is SQTIHQWPATLVQPVGSPLSLECTVEGTSNPNLYWYRQAAGRGLQLLFYSVGIGQISSEVPQNLSASRPQDRQFILSSKKLLLSDSGFYLCAWRARGPNQPQHFGDGTRLSIL.

The rearrangement links TRBV4-3 to TRBJ2-4; 7 bases are shared with TRBD2. The V and J ends lost 1 base and 2 bases, in that order; junction bases with no gene match: 23. Germline CDR1 reads LGHNA; CDR2 reads YSLEER. This CDR3 spans 22 amino acids. The CDR3 sequence is CASSQVSLGGGRTPVSKNIQYF. CDR3 in DNA: TGCGCCAGCAGCCAAGTGAGCCTCGGGGGAGGGCGGACTCCGGTATCCAAAAACATTCAGTACTTC.

The chain combines TRBV7-3 with TRBJ1-6; the match to TRBD1 covers 7 bases. CDR1 is SGHTA, CDR2 FQGTGA, per germline. The CDR3 spans 14 residues. V shed 5 bases, J shed 6 bases, and the junction held 4 bases outside the gene matches. CDR3 sequence reads: CASSLRDSNSPLHF. The CDR3 DNA sequence: TGTGCCAGCAGCCTCCGGGACAGTAATTCACCCCTCCACTTT.

This clone has a handful of counts. The V and J genes are TRBV7-2 and TRBJ1-5; no reliable D call. V shed 6 bases and J shed 0 bases, with 12 bases lying between them. The CDR3 consists of 15 residues. Looked up from germline, CDR1 is SGHTA and CDR2 is FQGNSA. The CDR3 sequence: CASSPGIYSNQPQHF. In DNA form, the CDR3 reads TGTGCCAGCAGTCCAGGCATATATAGCAATCAGCCCCAGCATTTT.

This chain connects TRBV27 to TRBJ2-3; possibly TRBD1 for D (6 bases). Germline CDR1 is MNHEY and CDR2 is SMNVEV (reference sequence). V was trimmed by 3 bases and J by 6 bases, leaving 25 bases between them. The CDR3 has 18 residues. The CDR3 spells CASSLKRPTTLRGDTQYF. CDR3 DNA sequence: TGTGCCAGCAGTTTGAAGCGCCCGACTACCTTAAGGGGGGATACGCAGTATTTT.

This sequence joins TRBV3-1 (or the pseudogene TRBV3-2) and TRBJ2-1; 8 bases are shared with TRBD2. This CDR3 comprises 14 residues. Trimming removed 5 bases from V and 12 bases from J; junction bases left unmatched: 12. The V gene's germline CDR1 is LGHDT and CDR2 YNNKEL (reference sequence). The CDR3 loop reads CASSAGTRFLGQFF. DNA for the CDR3: TGTGCCAGCAGCGCCGGGACTAGATTTCTTGGGCAGTTCTTC.

This chain connects TRBV4-3 to TRBJ1-1; possibly TRBD1 for D (5 bases). Germline V gene sequence: CDR1 LGHNA, CDR2 YSLEER. With 4 bases removed from V and 5 bases from J, the gap between germline ends came to 14 bases. The CDR3 is 14 amino acids. The CDR3 sequence is CASSLGGGQTEAFF. CDR3 DNA: TGCGCCAGCAGCCTCGGGGGAGGGCAAACTGAAGCTTTCTTT.

The genes are TRBV18 and TRBJ2-5; 12 nucleotides line up with TRBD2. The CDR3 covers 16 residues. Germline trimming cut 2 bases from V and 4 bases from J; bases unmatched to any gene: 5. Germline V CDR1 and CDR2: KGHSH, LQKENI. In DNA, the CDR3 is TGTGCCAGCTCACCATTTATGACTAGCGGGAGAGAGACCCAGTACTTC. This translates into CASSPFMTSGRETQYF.

This chain links TRBV10-3 with TRBJ1-2; 7 bases match TRBD1. V dropped 6 bases and J dropped 4; count of bases not matched to a gene: 11. Per germline, CDR1 ENHRY and CDR2 SYGVKD. There are 15 residues in the CDR3. The CDR3 is CAIRRRDSKIYGYTF. For the CDR3, the DNA is TGTGCCATCAGACGAAGGGACAGCAAGATCTATGGCTACACCTTC.

This clone has a single count. The rearrangement links TRBV6-2 or TRBV6-3 to TRBJ1-1; D unresolved. Trimming cost V 5 bases and J 3 bases, with 19 bases left between them. The CDR3 length is 16 residues. Germline V gene lookup returns CDR1 MNHEY and CDR2 SVGEGT. The CDR3 reads CASSVRTAVRDTEAFF. The CDR3 DNA is TGTGCCAGCAGTGTCAGGACTGCCGTCCGGGACACTGAAGCTTTCTTT.

The V gene is TRBV29-1, the J gene TRBJ2-7; the D gene is possibly TRBD1 (5 bases). Germline-derived CDR1 and CDR2 are SQVTM and ANQGSEA. V was trimmed by 7 bases and J by 0 bases, leaving 16 bases between them. The CDR3 is 14 amino acids. The CDR3 DNA follows: TGCAGCGCGGGCCGGTCAGGGTACTCCTACGAGCAGTACTTC. Encoded protein: CSAGRSGYSYEQYF.

This clone was counted between two and nine times. The V and J genes are TRBV18 and TRBJ1-2; D is possibly TRBD1 (5 bases). This CDR3 has 15 residues. The V gene lost 0 bases and the J gene lost 4 bases, with 12 bases spanning the gap. Germline V gene data show CDR1 as KGHSH and CDR2 as LQKENI. The CDR3 nucleotides read TGTGCCAGCTCACCACCCAACGACAGACCCTATGGCTACACCTTC. It yields the protein CASSPPNDRPYGYTF.

This chain links TRBV29-1 with TRBJ2-7; 10 bases agree with TRBD1. V shed 5 bases and J 6 bases; nucleotides not matched to a gene: 1. The CDR3 covers 11 residues. CDR1 and CDR2 from the germline V gene are SQVTM and ANQGSEA. CDR3 residues: CSVWTGGEQYF. CDR3 DNA: TGCAGCGTTTGGACAGGGGGCGAGCAGTACTTC.

The J gene is TRBJ2-5, the V gene TRBV5-4; 11 bases agree with TRBD2. Germline V gene data show CDR1 as SGHNT and CDR2 as YYREEE (reference sequence). The CDR3 is 16 amino acids. V was clipped by 3 bases and J by 5 bases; unmatched bases: 9. CDR3 region: CASSSGTSGPAETQYF. The CDR3 bases are TGTGCCAGCAGCTCCGGGACTAGCGGCCCCGCCGAGACCCAGTACTTC.

The CDR3 loop is CASSDPWGTGGTEAFF. The CDR3 DNA sequence: TGTGCCAGCAGCGACCCCTGGGGGACAGGGGGCACTGAAGCTTTCTTT. The gene calls are TRBV7-2 and TRBJ1-1; 11 bases align to TRBD1. CDR1 is SGHTA and CDR2 is FQGNSA in the germline V gene. The CDR3 has 16 amino acids. V shed 5 bases and J 4 bases; nucleotides not matched to a gene: 9.